This T cell receptor (beta chain) emerged from a study of cytomegalovirus exposure and HLA in healthy donors. Primers for the PCR totalled 60 Vbeta and 13 Jbeta. Only in-frame clones appear in the TCRdb table, and some are missing; sequencing was by immunoSEQ multiplex PCR. The table has approximately 180,000 clones, about four fifths seen once. CDR3 length: 15 amino acids. Germline trimming cut 1 base from V and 4 bases from J; bases unmatched to any gene: 0. Germline CDR1 is SGHTA and CDR2 is FQGNSA. V and J are TRBV7-2 and TRBJ2-1; 11 bases map to TRBD2. This receptor was taken from a woman aged 18-29 years in good health and CMV-seronegative. Sequences were obtained from PBMCs. The CDR3 here is CASSLGLAGYNEQFF. As DNA, the CDR3 is TGTGCCAGCAGCTTAGGACTAGCGGGATACAATGAGCAGTTCTTC.